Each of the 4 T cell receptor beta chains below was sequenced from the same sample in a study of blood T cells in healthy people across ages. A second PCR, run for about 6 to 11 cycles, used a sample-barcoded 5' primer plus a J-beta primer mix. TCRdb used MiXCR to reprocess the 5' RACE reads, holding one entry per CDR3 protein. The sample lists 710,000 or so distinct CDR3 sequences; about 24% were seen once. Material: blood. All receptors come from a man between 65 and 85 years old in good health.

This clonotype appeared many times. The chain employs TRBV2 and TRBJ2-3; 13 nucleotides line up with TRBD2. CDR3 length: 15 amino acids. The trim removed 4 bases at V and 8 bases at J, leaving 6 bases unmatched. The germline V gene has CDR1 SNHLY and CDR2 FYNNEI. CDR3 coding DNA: TGTGCCAGCAGTGGTACTAGCGGGGGGGAGAGTACGCAGTATTTT. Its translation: CASSGTSGGESTQYF.

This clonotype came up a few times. The CDR3 protein is CASSSRDSGYTF. CDR3 DNA: TGTGCCAGCAGCTCAAGAGACAGTGGCTACACCTTC. The chain joins TRBV7-9 to TRBJ1-2, with a weak D call TRBD1 (5 bases). The germline V gene encodes CDR1 SEHNR and CDR2 FQNEAQ (reference sequence). The length of the CDR3 is 12 residues. Trimming pared 4 bases from V and 7 bases from J, leaving 10 bases between.

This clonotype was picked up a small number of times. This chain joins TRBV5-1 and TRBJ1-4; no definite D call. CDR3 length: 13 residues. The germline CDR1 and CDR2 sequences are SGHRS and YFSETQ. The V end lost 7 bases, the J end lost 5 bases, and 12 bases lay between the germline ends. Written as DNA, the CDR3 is TGCGCCAGCGGGTCCGGCCTGAATGAAAAACTGTTTTTT. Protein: CASGSGLNEKLFF.

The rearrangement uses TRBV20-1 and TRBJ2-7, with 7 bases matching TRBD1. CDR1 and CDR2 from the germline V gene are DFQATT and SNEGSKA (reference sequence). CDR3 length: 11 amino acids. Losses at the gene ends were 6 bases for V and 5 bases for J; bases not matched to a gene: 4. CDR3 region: CSAQGQNEQYF. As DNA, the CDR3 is TGCAGTGCCCAGGGACAGAACGAGCAGTACTTC.